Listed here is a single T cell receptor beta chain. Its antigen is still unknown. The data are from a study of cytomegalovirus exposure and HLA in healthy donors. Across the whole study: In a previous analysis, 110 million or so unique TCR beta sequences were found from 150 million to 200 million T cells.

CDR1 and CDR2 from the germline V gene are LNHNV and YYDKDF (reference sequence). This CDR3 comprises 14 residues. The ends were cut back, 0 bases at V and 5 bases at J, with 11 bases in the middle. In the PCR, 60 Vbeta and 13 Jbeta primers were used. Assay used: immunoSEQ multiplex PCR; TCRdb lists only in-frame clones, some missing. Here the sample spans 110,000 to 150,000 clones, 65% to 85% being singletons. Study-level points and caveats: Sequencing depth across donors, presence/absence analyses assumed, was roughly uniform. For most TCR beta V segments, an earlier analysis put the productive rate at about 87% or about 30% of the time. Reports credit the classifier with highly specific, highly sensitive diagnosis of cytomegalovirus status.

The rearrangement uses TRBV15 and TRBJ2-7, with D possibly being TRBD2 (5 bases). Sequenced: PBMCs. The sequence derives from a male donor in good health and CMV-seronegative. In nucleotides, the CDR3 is TGTGCCACCAGCAGAGATGCCCTCGGGAACGAGCAGTACTTC. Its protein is CATSRDALGNEQYF. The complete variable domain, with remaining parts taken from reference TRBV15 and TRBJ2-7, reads DAMVIQNPRYQVTQFGKPVTLSCSQTLNHNVMYWYQQKSSQAPKLLFHYYDKDFNNEADTPDNFQSRRPNTSFCFLDIRSPGLGDTAMYLCATSRDALGNEQYFGPGTRLTVT.